This TCR beta chain was captured by sequencing in a study of blood T cell repertoires in COVID-19. Researchers sorted participants into cohorts using their self-reported clinical history. All recovered Cohort 3 donors got two negative PCRs, got clearance, or saw symptom resolution. Clones were sequenced by immunoSEQ multiplex PCR, and TCRdb holds only the in-frame ones, with some missing. The sample shows 270,000 or so clones, approximately 86% of them seen only once. With 3 bases removed from V and 3 bases from J, the gap between germline ends came to 8 bases. The germline CDR1 and CDR2 sequences are KGHDR and SFDVKD. This CDR3 is built from 13 residues.

The receptor was derived from a woman under 30 who had recovered from COVID-19. The chain links TRBV24-1 to TRBJ2-7; D gene ambiguous. Sequencing was performed on PBMCs or T cells enriched from blood (not recorded which). The CDR3 sequence is CATSDADNYEQYF. CDR3 bases: TGTGCCACCAGTGATGCCGACAACTACGAGCAGTACTTC.